Following are 20 T cell receptor beta chains from one sample sequenced in a study of T-cell memory formation after mild COVID-19. Via MiXCR, TCRdb re-called the 5' RACE reads, giving one row per CDR3 protein. Of about 360,000 distinct CDR3 sequences in the sample, 13% were seen once. The source material was PBMCs or a T cell subset sorted from them (not recorded which). These receptor sequences come from a man younger than 35 who had mild COVID-19 (a few samples of this study predate the infection). Cell type and time point are not known.

The V and J genes are TRBV5-1 and TRBJ2-1, with no clear D. The CDR3 totals 15 residues. V was pared by 0 bases and J by 0 bases, with 7 bases between. Germline V CDR1 and CDR2: SGHRS, YFSETQ. The CDR3: CASSLGYSSYNEQFF. The CDR3, as DNA: TGCGCCAGCAGCTTGGGGTACAGCTCCTACAATGAGCAGTTCTTC.

The chain uses TRBV6-6 and TRBJ2-3, with D perhaps matching TRBD1 (6 bases). The germline CDR1 and CDR2 sequences are MNHNY and SVGAGI (reference sequence). Deletions cut 5 bases from V and 0 bases from J, with 12 bases between. The CDR3 extends over 15 amino acids. CDR3 loop: CASSHPGVSTDTQYF. CDR3 sequence (DNA): TGTGCCAGCAGTCATCCAGGGGTCAGCACAGATACGCAGTATTTT.

This clonotype showed up just a few times. The DNA of the CDR3 is TGTGCCAGCAGTCCACAGGGGGCCCAAGGCTACACCTTC. Translated: CASSPQGAQGYTF. The chain carries TRBV27 and TRBJ1-2; 9 bases fit TRBD1. V lost 5 bases and J lost 8; bases outside the gene matches: 6. CDR3 size: 13 residues. Germline CDR1 MNHEY, CDR2 SMNVEV (reference sequence).

As concerns this clonotype: The junction differs from germline at one of its ends, possibly a read error. This chain joins TRBV5-6 and TRBJ2-1; D uncertain. In germline, CDR1 is SGHDT, CDR2 YYEEEE. The CDR3 sequence is 13 residues long. The CDR3 sequence is CASNLALGLPQFF. Here the CDR3 DNA reads TGTGCCAGCAACTTGGCCTTGGGTCTTCCCCAGTTCTTC.

This chain joins TRBV21-1 and TRBJ2-7; the D call TRBD1 from the table was never checked on the DNA. TRBV21-1 constitutes a pseudogene. CDR3 length equals 14 residues. The CDR3 bases are TGTGCCAGCAGCCCACCGGGACAGGTTTACGAGCAGTACTTC. Residues: CASSPPGQVYEQYF.

The sample holds many counts of this clonotype. V gene TRBV7-2 combines with J gene TRBJ2-5; D is uncertain. Trimming pared 1 base from V and 5 bases from J, leaving 8 bases between. The CDR3 is 13 residues long. Germline CDR1 and CDR2: SGHTA and FQGNSA. The CDR3 nucleotides are TGTGCCAGCAGCTTAGGGAACCGGGAGACCCAGTACTTC. Its translation: CASSLGNRETQYF.

This clonotype came up many times. The rearrangement joins TRBV5-1 to TRBJ1-1; D is uncertain. The CDR3 sequence is 16 residues long. Per the germline V gene, CDR1 is SGHRS and CDR2 is YFSETQ. V lost 0 bases and J lost 5, with 17 bases in between. CDR3 sequence (DNA): TGCGCCAGCAGCTTGGTCCTACACAGCGGTGGGACTGAAGCTTTCTTT. This sequence encodes CASSLVLHSGGTEAFF.

This chain connects TRBV7-3 to TRBJ2-1; 9 bases match TRBD1. V trimming: 4 bases; J trimming: 5 bases; junction bases outside the gene matches: 6. CDR1 is SGHTA, CDR2 FQGTGA, per germline. The CDR3 totals 15 residues. The CDR3 DNA is TGTGCCAGCAGCTCCGGGGACAGGGAGAACAATGAGCAGTTCTTC. This gives the protein CASSSGDRENNEQFF.

The rearrangement uses TRBV24-1 and TRBJ1-4; D unclear. Germline V gene sequence: CDR1 KGHDR, CDR2 SFDVKD. The CDR3 covers 12 residues. V was shortened by 7 bases and J by 10 bases, with 12 bases between the two germline ends. CDR3 nucleotides: TGTGCCACCAGCCTGGAGGGTGGAAAACTGTTTTTT. This encodes CATSLEGGKLFF.

The V gene is TRBV19, the J gene TRBJ2-7; no definite D call. Germline V gene data show CDR1 as LNHDA and CDR2 as SQIVND (reference sequence). CDR3 length: 13 amino acids. Trimming took off 1 base at V and 5 bases at J, with 9 bases between the two ends. The CDR3 spells CASSIGQSNEQYF. The DNA of the CDR3 is TGTGCCAGTAGTATAGGCCAAAGCAACGAGCAGTACTTC. Looking up the rest from reference TRBV19 and TRBJ2-7 gives the full variable domain: DGGITQSPKYLFRKEGQNVTLSCEQNLNHDAMYWYRQDPGQGLRLIYYSQIVNDFQKGDIAEGYSVSREKKESFPLTVTSAQKNPTAFYLCASSIGQSNEQYFGPGTRLTVT.

The chain employs TRBV6-5 and TRBJ2-7; 10 bases line up with TRBD1. Germline V gives CDR1 MNHEY, CDR2 SVGAGI. This CDR3 comprises 15 residues. The V segment lost 4 bases and the J segment 3 bases; nucleotides outside the gene matches: 6. The CDR3 reads CASSSTGGFRYEQYF. The CDR3 DNA reads TGTGCCAGCAGTTCGACAGGGGGCTTTCGCTACGAGCAGTACTTC.

This chain links TRBV5-1 with TRBJ2-3, with D perhaps TRBD2 (6 bases). CDR3 length: 14 residues. Germline V lookup: CDR1 SGHRS, CDR2 YFSETQ. The V end lost 4 bases, the J end lost 6 bases, and 15 bases lay between the germline ends. The CDR3 sequence is CASSPGTQADTQYF. CDR3 DNA: TGCGCCAGCAGCCCCGGGACTCAGGCGGATACGCAGTATTTT.

This clonotype was seen only a few times. The V gene is TRBV7-2, the J gene TRBJ1-5; 10 bases are shared with TRBD1. Trimming cost V 2 bases and J 6 bases; bases outside gene matches: 7. The CDR3 is 16 residues long. CDR1 is SGHTA, CDR2 FQGNSA, per germline. Here the CDR3 DNA reads TGTGCCAGCAGCTTACTTCCGGACAGGGGGGGTCAGCCCCAGCATTTT. Translation: CASSLLPDRGGQPQHF.

This clonotype occurred a few times. The V and J genes are TRBV20-1 and TRBJ1-6, with no clear D. Germline loops: CDR1 DFQATT, CDR2 SNEGSKA (reference sequence). The V end was cut by 4 bases, the J end by 0 bases, with 10 bases between. This CDR3 contains 15 residues. In nucleotides, the CDR3 is TGCAGTGCTATCCCAGGCAGCTCCTATAATTCACCCCTCCACTTT. It codes for CSAIPGSSYNSPLHF.

This clonotype was counted a few times. The rearrangement joins TRBV5-4 to TRBJ2-2; possibly TRBD1 or TRBD2 for D (5 bases each). The V gene lost 3 bases and the J gene lost 3 bases, with 9 bases spanning the gap. The V gene's germline CDR1 is SGHNT and CDR2 YYREEE (reference sequence). This CDR3 comprises 14 residues. The CDR3 reads CASSSGTYTGELFF. The CDR3 nucleotides are TGTGCCAGCAGCTCCGGGACCTACACCGGGGAGCTGTTTTTT.

This clonotype was picked up a small number of times. The chain recombines TRBV5-1 with TRBJ1-1; 10 bases are shared with TRBD1. Germline values: CDR1 SGHRS, CDR2 YFSETQ. J lost 4 bases, V lost 4 bases, and 7 bases had no gene match. The CDR3 contains 15 residues. The CDR3 here is CASSARQGAATEAFF. The CDR3 coding sequence is TGCGCCAGCAGCGCCCGACAGGGGGCCGCCACTGAAGCTTTCTTT.

The chain links TRBV9 to TRBJ2-4, with 7 bases lining up with TRBD1. The CDR3 loop spans 13 amino acids. The germline gives CDR1 SGDLS, CDR2 YYNGEE. After removal of 2 bases from V and 7 bases from J, the junction contained 3 bases not matched to a gene. Here the CDR3 reads CASSVGDSNIQYF. In nucleotides, the CDR3 is TGTGCCAGCAGCGTGGGGGACAGCAACATTCAGTACTTC.

The chain joins TRBV27 to TRBJ2-1; weak D call: TRBD1 (7 bases). With 6 bases removed from V and 6 bases from J, the gap between germline ends came to 18 bases. The CDR3 length is 15 residues. The germline V gene encodes CDR1 MNHEY and CDR2 SMNVEV (reference sequence). For the CDR3, the DNA is TGTGCCAGCAGCCGGGGGACAGTTGTTTTCAATGAGCAGTTCTTC. Translated: CASSRGTVVFNEQFF.

This clonotype was counted between two and nine times. The V call is TRBV9, the J call TRBJ2-7; D gene ambiguous. The V gene's germline CDR1 is SGDLS and CDR2 YYNGEE. Trimming shortened V by 0 bases and J by 0 bases, and 13 bases separated the two germline ends. CDR3 length: 16 amino acids. The CDR3 nucleotides are TGTGCCAGCAGCGTAGCCGGTTTCAGATGCTCCTACGAGCAGTACGTC. Encoded protein: CASSVAGFRCSYEQYV.

Only a few counts were recorded for this clonotype. The chain uses TRBV7-3 and TRBJ2-1; 11 bases agree with TRBD2. Germline values: CDR1 SGHTA, CDR2 FQGTGA. V shed 4 bases, J shed 14 bases, and the junction held 7 bases outside the gene matches. The CDR3 length is 13 residues. Here the CDR3 reads CASSWGSGGAEFF. The CDR3 region has the DNA TGTGCCAGCAGCTGGGGTAGCGGGGGGGCGGAGTTCTTC.